The rows below give T cell receptor beta chains drawn from one sample of a study of radiation and T cells in renal cell carcinoma. TCRdb's table, derived via immunoSEQ multiplex PCR, lists solely in-frame clones and lacks some. The data contain 70,000 to 95,000 clones, over 65% of them seen just once; the ten biggest clones take up 5% to 6.5%. Specimen: blood, collected from a patient whose treatment included radiotherapy and nephrectomy. The receptors here all came from a man between 60 and 75 years old with renal cell carcinoma. Both conserved end residues are part of each CDR3. Fields, in order: clone size, J gene, CDR3 length, D gene, V gene, CDR3 DNA, CDR3 protein. D genes are given only for firm matches. Not every row has a clone size; where given, it reads once, few, many or a size class.

>NA|TRBJ2-2|16|TRBD2|TRBV6-7
TGTGCCAGCAGTTGTTTCCGGGAGGCGTCTGTCGGGGAGCTGTTTTTT
CASSCFREASVGELFF
>NA|TRBJ2-7|16|TRBD2|TRBV9
TGTGCCAGCAGCGATCGGTGGGCGGGAGAGCCATACGAGCAGTACTTC
CASSDRWAGEPYEQYF
>NA|TRBJ1-3|14|NA|TRBV28
TGTGCCAGCAATCAGGCGATCTCTGGAAACACCATATATTTT
CASNQAISGNTIYF
>NA|TRBJ2-7|14|TRBD1|TRBV5-6
TGTGCCAGCAGCTCGGGACAGGGCAACTACGAGCAGTACTTC
CASSSGQGNYEQYF
>NA|TRBJ2-5|15|TRBD2|TRBV6-5
TGTGCCAGCAGTTACTCGACTAGCGGGAGGGAGACCCAGTACTTC
CASSYSTSGRETQYF
>NA|TRBJ2-5|14|NA|TRBV5-6
TGTGCCAGCAGCTTGTATTCAGTCCAAGAGACCCAGTACTTC
CASSLYSVQETQYF
>NA|TRBJ2-5|13|NA|TRBV28
TGTGCCAGCAGTTTCCCAGGGAGAGAGACCCAGTACTTC
CASSFPGRETQYF
>few|TRBJ2-7|14|NA|TRBV28
TGTGCCAGCAACCTGGGTGGAAACTCCTACGAGCAGTACTTC
CASNLGGNSYEQYF
>few|TRBJ2-7|14|NA|TRBV18
TGTGCCAGCTCACCACGGAAGAACTCCTACGAGCAGTACTTC
CASSPRKNSYEQYF
>NA|TRBJ2-7|14|NA|TRBV4-1
TGCGCCAGCAGTCCCAAAATATCCCCCTACGAGCAGTACTTC
CASSPKISPYEQYF
>once|TRBJ2-1|17|TRBD2|TRBV5-4
TGTGCCAGCAGCTTGGGACCGGGACTAGCGGGGATCAATGAGCAGTTCTTC
CASSLGPGLAGINEQFF
>NA|TRBJ1-1|15|NA|TRBV5-1
TGCGCCAGCAGCTTGTTATGGGGCGGACAGACTGAAGCTTTCTTT
CASSLLWGGQTEAFF
>NA|TRBJ2-3|15|TRBD2|TRBV4-2
TGTGCCAGCAGCCAAGGAGCGGGAGCAACAGATACGCAGTATTTT
CASSQGAGATDTQYF
>NA|TRBJ2-7|13|NA|TRBV4-1
TGCGCCAGCAGCGAGACAGTCTCCTACGAGCAGTACTTC
CASSETVSYEQYF
>NA|TRBJ2-7|13|NA|TRBV11-2
TGTGCCAGCAGCCACGGTACCTCCTACGAGCAGTACTTC
CASSHGTSYEQYF
>NA|TRBJ2-3|16|TRBD1|TRBV7-9
TGTGCCAGCAGCTTATCTTGGACAGGGGGCACAGATACGCAGTATTTT
CASSLSWTGGTDTQYF
>NA|TRBJ2-5|13|NA|TRBV6-1
TGTGCCAGCAGTGGTGGAGGGGTGGAGACCCAGTACTTC
CASSGGGVETQYF
>NA|TRBJ1-1|13|NA|TRBV7-2
TGTGCCAGCAGCTTTGATATGAACACTGAAGCTTTCTTT
CASSFDMNTEAFF
>NA|TRBJ2-4|15|TRBD1|TRBV14
TGTGCCAGCAGCCAAACAGGGGGAACGGTGCACATTCAGTACTTC
CASSQTGGTVHIQYF